What follows is one T cell receptor (beta chain) and its context. The germline V gene encodes CDR1 SGDLS and CDR2 YYNGEE. The CDR3 runs to 17 residues. Trimming removed 4 bases from V and 6 bases from J; junction bases left unmatched: 12. This sample is part of a study of blood T cell repertoires in COVID-19. TCRdb keeps only in-frame clones here, not all; method: immunoSEQ multiplex PCR. The sample includes 120,000 to 150,000 clones, approximately 85% of them seen just once. The chain carries TRBV9 and TRBJ2-2; TRBD2 matches 10 bases. The TCR sequence derives from a woman aged 45 to 65 with acute COVID-19. Sample: PBMCs or T cells enriched from blood (not recorded which). The CDR3 region has the DNA TGTGCCAGCAGCCCCTTCGTTCTAGCGGGAGATTCCGGGGAGCTGTTTTTT. Translated: CASSPFVLAGDSGELFF.